Below, 18 T cell receptor beta chains from the same sample are listed, as sequenced in a study of cytomegalovirus exposure and HLA in healthy donors. In the PCR, 60 Vbeta and 13 Jbeta primers were used. TCRdb keeps only in-frame clones here, not all; method: immunoSEQ multiplex PCR. The sample has about 200,000 clones, around 77% seen once; the top ten hold around 1.9%. The sample consisted of PBMCs. These TCRs come from a man aged 25 to 40 in good health and CMV-seronegative.

The chain recombines TRBV9 with TRBJ2-1; possibly TRBD2 for D (6 bases). Germline V gene sequence: CDR1 SGDLS, CDR2 YYNGEE. CDR3 size: 14 residues. Trimming took off 3 bases at V and 7 bases at J, with 14 bases between the two ends. The CDR3 here is CASSAPGLLNEQFF. The CDR3 region has the DNA TGTGCCAGCAGCGCCCCGGGACTGTTGAATGAGCAGTTCTTC. Supplemented by reference TRBV9 and TRBJ2-1, the full variable domain reads DSGVTQTPKHLITATGQRVTLRCSPRSGDLSVYWYQQSLDQGLQFLIQYYNGEERAKGNILERFSAQQFPDLHSELNLSSLELGDSALYFCASSAPGLLNEQFFGPGTRLTVL.

V gene TRBV7-9 combines with J gene TRBJ2-3; no clear D. The V gene's germline CDR1 is SEHNR and CDR2 FQNEAQ (reference sequence). The CDR3 is 12 residues long. V was trimmed by 7 bases and J by 4 bases, leaving 9 bases between them. DNA of the CDR3: TGTGCCAGCATCGACTCGGCAGATACGCAGTATTTT. The encoded protein is CASIDSADTQYF. Full variable domain (rest looked up from reference TRBV7-9 and TRBJ2-3): DTGVSQNPRHKITKRGQNVTFRCDPISEHNRLYWYRQTLGQGPEFLTYFQNEAQLEKSRLLSDRFSAERPKGSFSTLEIQRTEQGDSAMYLCASIDSADTQYFGPGTRLTVL.

The chain recombines TRBV10-3 with TRBJ2-5, with unresolved D. Germline CDR1 ENHRY, CDR2 SYGVKD. V dropped 2 bases and J dropped 5 bases, with 9 bases sitting between them. CDR3 length: 13 residues. In DNA, the CDR3 is TGTGCCATCAGTGAGGGCCGTCCTGAGACCCAGTACTTC. Its translation is CAISEGRPETQYF.

The V and J genes are TRBV7-9 and TRBJ2-3, with TRBD2 identical over 12 bases. J was trimmed by 2 bases and V by 3 bases; bases with no gene match: 3. CDR1 and CDR2 from the germline V gene are SEHNR and FQNEAQ (reference sequence). This CDR3 comprises 16 residues. CDR3 in DNA: TGTGCCAGCAGCTTTGGACTAGCGGGACCCACAGATACGCAGTATTTT. Its protein is CASSFGLAGPTDTQYF.

The rearrangement links TRBV6-5 to TRBJ2-3, with D perhaps matching TRBD1 (5 bases). Trimming pared 5 bases from V and 2 bases from J, leaving 14 bases between. Germline V gives CDR1 MNHEY, CDR2 SVGAGI. This CDR3 contains 15 residues. The CDR3: CASSPQTDSTDTQYF. Written as DNA, the CDR3 is TGTGCCAGCAGTCCCCAGACAGATTCCACAGATACGCAGTATTTT.

V and J are TRBV11-1 and TRBJ1-2; the D is unclear. Germline assignment: CDR1 SGHAT and CDR2 FQDESV (reference sequence). V was shortened by 2 bases and J by 4 bases, with 11 bases between the two germline ends. The length of the CDR3 is 14 residues. The CDR3 sequence: CASSLSGGGYGYTF. DNA of the CDR3: TGTGCCAGCAGCTTAAGTGGAGGAGGCTATGGCTACACCTTC.

J is TRBJ2-7 and V is TRBV18, with 8 bases lining up with TRBD1. The CDR3 covers 15 residues. Germline assignment: CDR1 KGHSH and CDR2 LQKENI. Trimming cost V 5 bases and J 4 bases; bases outside gene matches: 10. CDR3 sequence (DNA): TGTGCCAGCTCAAAAACAGGGGGTCGGTCTTACGAGCAGTACTTC. Protein product: CASSKTGGRSYEQYF.

The V and J genes are TRBV6-4 and TRBJ1-5, with 9 bases that match TRBD1. The CDR3 extends over 14 amino acids. V was pared by 4 bases and J by 6 bases, with 4 bases of the junction left unmatched. The V gene's germline CDR1 is MRHNA and CDR2 SNTAGT. CDR3 region: CASSGTGVGQPQHF. In nucleotides, the CDR3 is TGTGCCAGCAGTGGGACAGGGGTTGGTCAGCCCCAGCATTTT.

The gene calls are TRBV5-6 and TRBJ2-7; 9 positions match TRBD2. V was pared by 4 bases and J by 2 bases, with 10 bases of the junction left unmatched. CDR3 size: 16 residues. Germline values: CDR1 SGHDT, CDR2 YYEEEE. The CDR3 sequence is CASSDLPAGGPYEQYF. CDR3 coding DNA: TGTGCCAGCAGCGATCTTCCAGCGGGAGGTCCCTACGAGCAGTACTTC.

This clone was seen more than once but under ten times. V is TRBV19 and J is TRBJ1-5; no clear D gene. V was cut by 5 bases and J by 4 bases, with 12 bases left in between. Germline CDR1 LNHDA, CDR2 SQIVND (reference sequence). This CDR3 has 14 amino acids. The CDR3 here is CASSYLGGNQPQHF. The CDR3 bases are TGTGCCAGTAGTTACCTGGGAGGAAATCAGCCCCAGCATTTT.

This chain links TRBV7-9 with TRBJ2-1; a weak D match, TRBD2 (6 bases). Germline V gene data show CDR1 as SEHNR and CDR2 as FQNEAQ (reference sequence). The CDR3 runs to 17 residues. V was shortened by 2 bases and J by 3 bases, with 17 bases between the two germline ends. CDR3 region: CASSLYVFLRDYNEQFF. DNA for the CDR3: TGTGCCAGCAGCTTATACGTCTTTTTGCGGGACTACAATGAGCAGTTCTTC.

The chain employs TRBV21-1 and TRBJ1-5. TRBV21-1 is a recognized pseudogene. The length of the CDR3 is 15 residues. CDR3 DNA: TGTGCCAGCAGTGACTGGGGGGGAAGCGATCAGCCCCAGCATTTT. Protein product: CASSDWGGSDQPQHF.

There are many counts of this clone. The CDR3 sequence is CASSDSYDNQPQHF. The DNA for the CDR3 is TGTGCCAGCAGTGATTCCTACGACAATCAGCCCCAGCATTTT. The chain uses TRBV2 and TRBJ1-5; D is uncertain. Trimming shortened V by 3 bases and J by 3 bases, and 9 bases separated the two germline ends. The CDR3 extends over 14 amino acids. Germline CDR1 and CDR2: SNHLY and FYNNEI.

The genes are TRBV30 and TRBJ1-6; D is uncertain. V was clipped by 0 bases and J by 8 bases, with 11 bases between them. The CDR3 totals 14 residues. CDR1 is GTSNPN and CDR2 is SVGIG in the germline V gene (reference sequence). CDR3 sequence reads: CAWSVHSGHSPLHF. CDR3 nucleotides: TGTGCCTGGAGTGTACACAGCGGGCATTCACCCCTCCACTTT.

This sequence joins TRBV6-1 and TRBJ1-5; D is undetermined. The CDR3 is 12 residues long. In germline, CDR1 is MNHNS, CDR2 SASEGT. V dropped 6 bases and J dropped 0 bases, with 3 bases sitting between them. The DNA of the CDR3 is TGTGCCAGCAGACATAGCAATCAGCCCCAGCATTTT. Its translation: CASRHSNQPQHF.

The genes are TRBV4-2 and TRBJ1-6; perhaps TRBD1 as D (6 bases). The CDR3 runs 15 residues. V lost 0 bases and J 6 bases, leaving 9 bases between the germline ends. Germline loops: CDR1 LGHNA, CDR2 YNFKEQ. DNA for the CDR3: TGTGCCAGCAGCCAAGATCGGGACATTAATTCACCCCTCCACTTT. Translation gives CASSQDRDINSPLHF.

About this clone itself: At the DNA level, this CDR3 is encoded by other sequences in the same sample as well. The gene calls are TRBV6-5 and TRBJ2-3; 7 nucleotides agree with TRBD1. J gave up 0 bases and V 0 bases, and 0 bases lay outside the gene matches. This CDR3 comprises 15 residues. Germline V gene sequence: CDR1 MNHEY, CDR2 SVGAGI. Written as DNA, the CDR3 is TGTGCCAGCAGTTACTCCAGGGGGAGCACAGATACGCAGTATTTT. As protein: CASSYSRGSTDTQYF.

The rearrangement uses TRBV6-5 and TRBJ2-7, with a tentative D call TRBD1 (6 bases). This CDR3 has 14 residues. Germline V gene lookup returns CDR1 MNHEY and CDR2 SVGAGI. The V gene lost 6 bases and the J gene lost 4 bases, with 16 bases spanning the gap. CDR3 protein: CASRRDRSVYEQYF. The CDR3 bases are TGTGCCAGCAGGCGAGACAGGTCTGTGTACGAGCAGTACTTC.